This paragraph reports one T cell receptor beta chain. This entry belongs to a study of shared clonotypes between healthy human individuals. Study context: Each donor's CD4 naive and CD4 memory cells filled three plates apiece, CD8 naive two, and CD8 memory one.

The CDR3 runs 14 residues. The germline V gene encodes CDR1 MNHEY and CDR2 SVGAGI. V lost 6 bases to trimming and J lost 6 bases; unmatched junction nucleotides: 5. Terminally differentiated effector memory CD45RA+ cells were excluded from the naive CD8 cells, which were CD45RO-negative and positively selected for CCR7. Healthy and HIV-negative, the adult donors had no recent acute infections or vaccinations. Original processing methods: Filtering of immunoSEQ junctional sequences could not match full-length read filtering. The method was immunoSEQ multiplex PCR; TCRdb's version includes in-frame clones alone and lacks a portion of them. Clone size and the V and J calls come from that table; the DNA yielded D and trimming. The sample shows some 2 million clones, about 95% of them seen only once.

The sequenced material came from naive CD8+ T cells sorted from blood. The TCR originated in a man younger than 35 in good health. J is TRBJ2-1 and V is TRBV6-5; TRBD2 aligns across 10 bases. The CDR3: CASSSGGGTNEQFF. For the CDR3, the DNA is TGTGCCAGCAGCAGCGGGGGGGGTACCAATGAGCAGTTCTTC.